A selection of T cell receptor beta chains follows, all from one sample in a study of T cell responses to AZD1222 COVID-19 vaccine. Generated by immunoSEQ multiplex PCR, the TCRdb table keeps only in-frame clones and is missing some. The sample yields about 120,000 clones, around 87% seen once. Here the sequenced sample was peripheral blood, taken on day 0 of AZD1222 vaccination. Receptors were obtained from an adult in good health. CDR3s include the opening cysteine and the closing phenylalanine or tryptophan. The order of the fields is J gene, clone size, V gene, CDR3 protein. Not every row has a clone size; where given, it reads once, few, many or a size class.

J: TRBJ1-1
size: -
V: TRBV9
CDR3: CASSVRPNTEAFF

J: TRBJ2-3
size: -
V: TRBV7-9
CDR3: CASSPGTSWGPDTQYF

J: TRBJ1-1
size: -
V: TRBV30
CDR3: CAPPGLANTEAFF

J: TRBJ2-7
size: once
V: TRBV5-1
CDR3: CASSLGTSGSYEQYF

J: TRBJ1-6
size: -
V: TRBV5-1
CDR3: CASSMGGLGNSPLHF

J: TRBJ1-6
size: -
V: TRBV5-1
CDR3: CASSLGTPGDNSPLHF

J: TRBJ2-2
size: once
V: TRBV29-1
CDR3: CSARGAENTGELFF

J: TRBJ1-5
size: -
V: TRBV6-1
CDR3: CASSEVTQVISNQPQHF

J: TRBJ2-1
size: -
V: TRBV4-1
CDR3: CASSPTGLAGHEQFF

J: TRBJ2-1
size: -
V: TRBV24-1
CDR3: CATSVGTYNEQFF

J: TRBJ2-3
size: -
V: TRBV29-1
CDR3: CSVEPQGHGADTQYF

J: TRBJ2-1
size: -
V: TRBV5-1
CDR3: CASSLASSGSSYNEQFF

J: TRBJ1-5
size: -
V: TRBV27
CDR3: CASSHRGERPQHF

J: TRBJ2-3
size: -
V: TRBV2
CDR3: CASSGLAGGTDTQYF

J: TRBJ2-3
size: -
V: TRBV27
CDR3: CASSLSFPSTDTQYF

J: TRBJ2-3
size: -
V: TRBV10-3
CDR3: CAIAPNRGSTDTQYF

J: TRBJ1-5
size: -
V: TRBV28
CDR3: CASSFRGGLSGNQPQHF

J: TRBJ2-1
size: -
V: TRBV28
CDR3: CASSPLGTSGGWGSYNEQFF

J: TRBJ1-3
size: -
V: TRBV29-1
CDR3: CSVELGNTIYF

J: TRBJ1-4
size: -
V: TRBV27
CDR3: CASSLDRGEKLFF

J: TRBJ2-7
size: -
V: TRBV7-9
CDR3: CASSHGGRSYEQYF

J: TRBJ2-1
size: -
V: TRBV14
CDR3: CASSQRSGTAAYNEQFF

J: TRBJ1-1
size: -
V: TRBV19
CDR3: CASRVKVSTEAFF

J: TRBJ1-5
size: -
V: TRBV24-1
CDR3: CATSDFPGQGASNQPQHF

J: TRBJ1-2
size: -
V: TRBV7-2
CDR3: CASSLAAGAYSNYGYTF

J: TRBJ2-1
size: once
V: TRBV4-3
CDR3: CASSQGTGATYNEQFF

J: TRBJ2-7
size: -
V: TRBV7-9
CDR3: CASSYEGGRYEQYF

J: TRBJ1-2
size: -
V: TRBV6-6
CDR3: CASTYSSLGYTF

J: TRBJ2-1
size: once
V: TRBV7-3
CDR3: CASSLRAGGHNEQFF

J: TRBJ2-2
size: -
V: TRBV2
CDR3: CASTQGHWNTGELFF

J: TRBJ2-1
size: -
V: TRBV19
CDR3: CASSIVVGQGFINEQFF

J: TRBJ2-3
size: -
V: TRBV7-2
CDR3: CASSLRTGLRTDTQYF

J: TRBJ2-3
size: -
V: TRBV7-3
CDR3: CASSPDSSHTQYF

J: TRBJ2-1
size: -
V: TRBV27
CDR3: CASSFGQGGFDEQFF

J: TRBJ2-7
size: -
V: TRBV20-1
CDR3: CSARGDSRQYF

J: TRBJ1-2
size: -
V: TRBV27
CDR3: CASMGGFPDGYTF

J: TRBJ1-5
size: -
V: TRBV6-1
CDR3: CASSEAGGNTQPQHF

J: TRBJ1-2
size: -
V: TRBV14
CDR3: CASSQTVQGANGYTF

J: TRBJ2-1
size: -
V: TRBV2
CDR3: CASSRTSGYNMVNEQFF

J: TRBJ2-1
size: -
V: TRBV19
CDR3: CASSSGQGAPGEQFF

J: TRBJ2-1
size: few
V: TRBV6-2/TRBV6-3
CDR3: CASSYGGASGENEQFF

J: TRBJ1-6
size: -
V: TRBV6-1
CDR3: CASSGPDRGRNNSPLHF

J: TRBJ1-1
size: -
V: TRBV30
CDR3: CAWIRITEAFF

J: TRBJ1-5
size: -
V: TRBV9
CDR3: CASSPRGLNQPQHF

J: TRBJ2-7
size: -
V: TRBV5-4
CDR3: CASSLKTGNYEQYF

J: TRBJ1-5
size: few
V: TRBV2
CDR3: CASRRTVGRDQPQHF

J: TRBJ1-1
size: -
V: TRBV2
CDR3: CASSPAWAGGAFF

J: TRBJ2-1
size: -
V: TRBV6-5
CDR3: CASRGTGYEQFF

J: TRBJ2-7
size: -
V: TRBV9
CDR3: CASSESGLAADEQYF

J: TRBJ1-4
size: -
V: TRBV24-1
CDR3: CATSHEKLFF

J: TRBJ1-2
size: -
V: TRBV19
CDR3: CASKPLGYGYTF

J: TRBJ1-1
size: -
V: TRBV6-6
CDR3: CASSYQPNGGNTEAFF

J: TRBJ2-5
size: -
V: TRBV3-1/TRBV3-2
CDR3: CASSLRQTQETQYF

J: TRBJ2-5
size: -
V: TRBV29-1
CDR3: CSFVLAWTGAETQYF

J: TRBJ2-3
size: few
V: TRBV3-1/TRBV3-2
CDR3: CASSQDWSDTQYF

J: TRBJ2-7
size: few
V: TRBV27
CDR3: CASTADGSFNEQYF

J: TRBJ2-4
size: -
V: TRBV10-3
CDR3: CAISESATEVAKNIQYF

J: TRBJ2-7
size: -
V: TRBV6-9
CDR3: CASSFPSFGRAYEQYF